What follows is one T cell receptor beta chain and its context. Germline CDR1 MNHNY, CDR2 SVGAGI (reference sequence). V lost 0 bases, J lost 13 bases, and 5 bases stayed unmatched. The CDR3 consists of 13 residues. This specimen belongs to a study of blood T cell repertoires in COVID-19. At the level of the study: Donors in the United States, Italy and Spain gave samples during acute or convalescent COVID-19. PBMCs, B-cell-depleted T cells, or T cells were the source of the cDNA or gDNA that made up the material.

Under the authors' procedure: Reference gene primers were amplified, and this amplification served to estimate nucleated cell counts. Assay: immunoSEQ multiplex PCR; the TCRdb copy retains only in-frame clones and omits some. Clonal size and the V and J genes are those of that table, whereas D and trimming came from the DNA. The sample lists about 130,000 clones, approximately 83% occurring once. The source material was peripheral blood. The origin of this receptor is a man older than 75 with active or convalescent COVID-19. This chain joins TRBV6-6 and TRBJ2-2, with 7 bases that match TRBD1. The CDR3 coding sequence is TGTGCCAGCAGTTACTCAGGACAGGAAGGGCTGTTTTTT. Amino acid sequence: CASSYSGQEGLFF.